The sequence of this TCR beta chain was determined in a study of cytomegalovirus exposure and HLA in healthy donors. The CDR3 totals 15 residues. CDR1 is MDHEN, CDR2 SYDVKM, per germline. This clone was counted only a few times. At one of its ends the junction is not consistent with the germline gene, which may arise from a read error. The PCR had 60 Vbeta and 13 Jbeta primers. Some clones are missing from TCRdb's copy, which holds only in-frame ones; the method was immunoSEQ multiplex PCR. The sample lists under 200,000 clones, around 73% occurring once. This chain connects TRBV28 to TRBJ2-7; TRBD1 is a possible D gene (6 bases). This receptor was obtained from a man aged 55 to 70 in good health and CMV-seronegative. The sample was PBMCs. CDR3 DNA: TGTGCCAGCAGTTTCGCCCCCCCCACAGGGCCGATTCTAATTTTC. Protein: CASSFAPPTGPILIF.